This T cell receptor (beta chain) was profiled in a study of spatial heterogeneity in lung cancer. General observations from the study: Ubiquitous and regional nonsynonymous mutations were each tracked by the matching count of ubiquitous or regional expanded TCRs. The study estimated around 6.3% alpha and over 12% beta chain coverage of tumor T cells. One measure, the expanded intratumoral alpha and beta TCR count, tracked tumor mutation counts.

Regarding time point: sample taken at primary tumor resection. Around 68 TRACERx patients with early, untreated non-small cell lung cancer donated samples. This clonotype is categorized as medium-sized. The target antigen is unknown. Each TCR cDNA molecule carried a unique molecular identifier. TCRdb re-called the 5' RACE reads with MiXCR, one entry per CDR3 protein. The data hold about 9,300 distinct CDR3 sequences, with around 6.3% observed a single time. Germline lookup yields CDR1 MNHEY and CDR2 SVGAGI. The V segment lost 2 bases and the J segment 8 bases; nucleotides outside the gene matches: 3. This CDR3 has 15 amino acids.

The rearrangement links TRBV6-5 to TRBJ1-6; 10 nucleotides align to TRBD1. Sequences were derived from lung tumor tissue, sampled at surgery. The clonotype originates from a male donor with early-stage non-small cell lung cancer. The CDR3: CASSYQGQGHSPLHF. As DNA, the CDR3 is TGTGCCAGCAGTTACCAGGGACAGGGGCATTCACCCCTCCACTTT.